The entry below describes one T cell receptor beta chain. No antigen is known for it. There are no base qualities to consult, and no much larger clone falls within one base. These data are taken from a study of blood T cell repertoires in COVID-19 (TCRdb year 2020). In the study overall: Samples covering the acute and convalescent phases of COVID-19 were provided by collaborators in the United States, Italy and Spain. The samples were drawn from two sources: the first 160 participants of the ongoing ImmuneRACE study, and 1,200 or so subjects contributed by 6 global collaborators. The material from the prospective study consisted of cDNA or gDNA derived from T cells, B-cell-depleted T cells, or PBMCs. The sample metadata nearly always contained a de-identified subject ID, COVID-19 status, age in years and sex. A freely available public database, intended as a resource for researchers studying the immune response to SARS-CoV-2, is where the repertoires were released. Deeply sampled blood TCRbeta repertoires from subjects exposed to, actively infected with, or recovered from COVID-19 were included in the dataset. Where available, HLA class I and class II types were obtained from metadata supplied by the sample provider rather than from assay-based typing. Overall results and qualifications from the work: The amount of clinical and demographic metadata varied by source and participant and was provided uncurated.

The immunoSEQ Assay, a bias-controlled multiplex PCR, was used to amplify TCRbeta CDR3 regions from genomic DNA. Under the source paper's analysis protocol: The number of nucleated cells in each sample was estimated from the amplification of reference gene primers within the assay. To quantify the absolute abundance of each unique TCRbeta CDR3 rearrangement, sequence reads were collapsed and filtered. For each sample, productive Simpson clonality was calculated as the square root of Simpson's diversity index over productive rearrangements. Not all clones reach the TCRdb copy of this immuneACCESS table, which keeps in-frame sequences only. Checked studies attribute under half of the gap to unresolved V genes and leave the rest unexplained. That table gives V, J and clone size, and the DNA gave D and trimming. This sample holds 200,000 to 250,000 clones; about 80% were observed only once. The top ten hold 1.5% to 2% of the sample.

The collaborating institutions used their own protocols to collect whole blood in K2EDTA tubes. For TCRbeta analysis, collaborators shipped samples as frozen whole blood, isolated PBMCs, or DNA extracted from either of those sample types. The germline V end is reduced by 0 bases and the J end by 7 bases; junction bases left unmatched: 6. CDR1 is given as MNHEY and CDR2 as SVGEGT, both from the germline V gene. From the cysteine through the phenylalanine, the CDR3 covers 16 amino acids. This entry keeps only the CDR3 DNA: 48 bases, framed from base 1. This receptor was identified in a woman of 80 years or more with acute or convalescent COVID-19. The chain uses TRBV6-2 or TRBV6-3 and TRBJ1-6, with 7 bases in between that match TRBD1. Sequencing was carried out using peripheral blood. The DNA is as follows: TGTGCCAGCAGTTACTCGGGACAGAGAGCAAATTCACCCCTCCACTTT. This sequence encodes CASSYSGQRANSPLHF.